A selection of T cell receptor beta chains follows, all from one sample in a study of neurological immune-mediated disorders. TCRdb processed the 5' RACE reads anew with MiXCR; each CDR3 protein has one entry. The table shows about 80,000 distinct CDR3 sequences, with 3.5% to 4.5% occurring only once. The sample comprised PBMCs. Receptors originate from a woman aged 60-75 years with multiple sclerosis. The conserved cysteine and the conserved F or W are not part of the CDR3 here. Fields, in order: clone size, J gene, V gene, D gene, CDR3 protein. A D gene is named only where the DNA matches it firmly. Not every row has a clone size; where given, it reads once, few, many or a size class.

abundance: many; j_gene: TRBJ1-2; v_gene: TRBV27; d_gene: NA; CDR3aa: ASSSGTIYGYT
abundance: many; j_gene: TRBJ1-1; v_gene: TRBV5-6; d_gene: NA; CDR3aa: ASSYLNTRSENTEAF
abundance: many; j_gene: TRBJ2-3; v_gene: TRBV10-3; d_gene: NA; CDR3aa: AITGSHTDTQY
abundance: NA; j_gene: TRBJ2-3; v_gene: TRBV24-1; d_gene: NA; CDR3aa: ATSDRLAVDTQY
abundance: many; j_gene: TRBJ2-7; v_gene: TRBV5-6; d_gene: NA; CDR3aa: ASSLVRLYEQY
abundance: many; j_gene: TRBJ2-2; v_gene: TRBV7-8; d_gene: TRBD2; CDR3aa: ASSSLAVANTGELF
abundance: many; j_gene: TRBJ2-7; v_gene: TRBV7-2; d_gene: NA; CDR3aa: ASSQSSYEQY
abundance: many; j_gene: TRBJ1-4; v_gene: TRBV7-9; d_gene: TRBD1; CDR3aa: ASSRDRSNEKLF
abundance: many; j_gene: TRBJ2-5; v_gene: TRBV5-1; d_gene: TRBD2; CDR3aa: ASSLQAGERWETQY
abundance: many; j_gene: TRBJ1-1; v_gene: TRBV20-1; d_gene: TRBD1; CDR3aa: SARAGGRNTEAF
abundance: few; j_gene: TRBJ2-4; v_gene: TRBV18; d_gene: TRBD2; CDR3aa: ASSLLAGLAKNIQY
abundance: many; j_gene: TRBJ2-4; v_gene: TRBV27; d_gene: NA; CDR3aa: ASRNRELAKNIQY
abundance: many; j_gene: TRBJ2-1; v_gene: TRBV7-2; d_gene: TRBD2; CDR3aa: ASSPGTSVEF
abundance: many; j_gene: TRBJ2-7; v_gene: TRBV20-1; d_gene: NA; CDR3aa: SARVLGAREQY
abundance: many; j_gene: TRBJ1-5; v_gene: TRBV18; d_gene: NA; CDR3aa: ASSPWGAGQPQH
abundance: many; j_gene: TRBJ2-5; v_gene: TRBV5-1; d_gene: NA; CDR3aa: ASSSDPDQETQY
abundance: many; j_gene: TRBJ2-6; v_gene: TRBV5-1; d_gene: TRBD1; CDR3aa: ASSWTDRDLSGANVLT
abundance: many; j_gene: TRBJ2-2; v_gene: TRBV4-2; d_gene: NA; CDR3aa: ASSQGSSNTGELF
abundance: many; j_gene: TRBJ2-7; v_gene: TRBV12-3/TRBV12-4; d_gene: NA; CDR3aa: ASSPQTYEQY
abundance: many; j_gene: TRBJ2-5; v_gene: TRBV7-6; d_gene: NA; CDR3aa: ASSAKGVETQY
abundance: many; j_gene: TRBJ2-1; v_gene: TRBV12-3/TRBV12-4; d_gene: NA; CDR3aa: ASSPAGVASHNEQF
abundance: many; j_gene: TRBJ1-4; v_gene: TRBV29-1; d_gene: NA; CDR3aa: SVVGRLGSEKLF
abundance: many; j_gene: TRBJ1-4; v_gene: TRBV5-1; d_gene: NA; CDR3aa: ASSLDRSGVNEKLF
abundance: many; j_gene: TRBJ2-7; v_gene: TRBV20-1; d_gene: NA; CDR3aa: SAPRGGVSEQY